The rows below give T cell receptor beta chains drawn from one sample of a study of Ad26.COV2.S vaccination and SARS-CoV-2 variants. Assay: immunoSEQ multiplex PCR; the TCRdb copy retains only in-frame clones and omits some. Here the sample spans about 350,000 clones, roughly nine tenths being singletons. Specimen: peripheral blood, collected in a trial of Ad26.COV2.S vaccine versus placebo. These receptors originate from a person between 18 and 59 years old who received the Ad26.COV2.S COVID-19 vaccine or a placebo. Both conserved end residues are part of each CDR3. The D gene is left open where the match is weak. For some rows the clone size is stated as once, few or many, or as a class when expanded; others skip it.

abundance: .; d_gene: .; j_gene: TRBJ1-6; v_gene: TRBV6-6; CDR3aa: CASRAGDFSYNSPLHF; CDR3nt: TGTGCCAGCAGGGCAGGGGACTTCTCCTATAATTCACCCCTCCACTTT
abundance: .; d_gene: .; j_gene: TRBJ2-1; v_gene: TRBV7-9; CDR3aa: CASNREYNEQFF; CDR3nt: TGTGCCAGCAACCGGGAGTACAATGAGCAGTTCTTC
abundance: few; d_gene: .; j_gene: TRBJ1-1; v_gene: TRBV18; CDR3aa: CASSPPSVGTEAFF; CDR3nt: TGTGCCAGCTCACCACCATCGGTGGGGACTGAAGCTTTCTTT
abundance: .; d_gene: TRBD1; j_gene: TRBJ1-2; v_gene: TRBV6-6; CDR3aa: CASSTIRGLPSYGYTF; CDR3nt: TGTGCCAGCAGTACTATTAGGGGGCTACCCTCCTATGGCTACACCTTC
abundance: .; d_gene: TRBD1; j_gene: TRBJ1-2; v_gene: TRBV14; CDR3aa: CASSRGQGIGYGYTF; CDR3nt: TGTGCCAGCAGCCGTGGACAGGGAATCGGCTATGGCTACACCTTC
abundance: .; d_gene: .; j_gene: TRBJ1-5; v_gene: TRBV6-5; CDR3aa: CASRAGDNQPQHF; CDR3nt: TGTGCCAGCAGAGCCGGGGACAATCAGCCCCAGCATTTT
abundance: .; d_gene: .; j_gene: TRBJ2-1; v_gene: TRBV11-3; CDR3aa: CASSKGRYNEQFF; CDR3nt: TGTGCCAGCAGCAAGGGTAGGTACAATGAGCAGTTCTTC
abundance: .; d_gene: .; j_gene: TRBJ1-1; v_gene: TRBV14; CDR3aa: CASSRRGVSTEAFF; CDR3nt: TGTGCCAGCAGTCGAAGAGGGGTTAGCACTGAAGCTTTCTTT
abundance: .; d_gene: TRBD2; j_gene: TRBJ2-7; v_gene: TRBV6-5; CDR3aa: CASSYSVAGDHYEQYF; CDR3nt: TGTGCCAGCAGTTACTCGGTAGCGGGAGACCACTACGAGCAGTACTTC
abundance: .; d_gene: .; j_gene: TRBJ2-7; v_gene: TRBV7-2; CDR3aa: CASSLGGSQYEQYF; CDR3nt: TGTGCCAGCAGCTTAGGGGGGAGTCAATACGAGCAGTACTTC
abundance: .; d_gene: .; j_gene: TRBJ2-2; v_gene: TRBV5-1; CDR3aa: CASSWAMGAGELFF; CDR3nt: TGCGCCAGCAGCTGGGCCATGGGGGCCGGGGAGCTGTTTTTT
abundance: few; d_gene: .; j_gene: TRBJ1-5; v_gene: TRBV19; CDR3aa: CASKTGTRSNQPQHF; CDR3nt: TGTGCCAGCAAGACCGGGACGAGGAGCAATCAGCCCCAGCATTTT
abundance: .; d_gene: .; j_gene: TRBJ1-5; v_gene: TRBV2; CDR3aa: CASSEGGRGQPQHF; CDR3nt: TGTGCCAGCAGTGAGGGGGGTCGGGGGCAGCCCCAGCATTTT
abundance: .; d_gene: .; j_gene: TRBJ2-7; v_gene: TRBV19; CDR3aa: CASSGVGEQYF; CDR3nt: TGTGCCAGTAGTGGAGTCGGGGAGCAGTACTTC
abundance: .; d_gene: .; j_gene: TRBJ1-2; v_gene: TRBV7-2; CDR3aa: CASSPLSTGHGYTF; CDR3nt: TGTGCCAGCAGCCCCTTATCGACAGGCCATGGCTACACCTTC
abundance: .; d_gene: TRBD1; j_gene: TRBJ2-3; v_gene: TRBV6-5; CDR3aa: CASSYSGQSTDTQYF; CDR3nt: TGTGCCAGCAGTTACTCGGGACAGAGCACAGATACGCAGTATTTT
abundance: few; d_gene: .; j_gene: TRBJ2-3; v_gene: TRBV6-4; CDR3aa: CAPRPGSADTQYF; CDR3nt: TGTGCCCCCCGCCCGGGGTCGGCAGATACGCAGTATTTT
abundance: .; d_gene: TRBD2; j_gene: TRBJ2-1; v_gene: TRBV7-8; CDR3aa: CASSPRSGSYNEQFF; CDR3nt: TGTGCCAGCAGCCCCCGAAGCGGGAGCTACAATGAGCAGTTCTTC
abundance: .; d_gene: TRBD1; j_gene: TRBJ2-5; v_gene: TRBV24-1; CDR3aa: CATSESGTGGAETQYF; CDR3nt: TGTGCCACCAGTGAATCCGGGACAGGGGGCGCAGAGACCCAGTACTTC
abundance: .; d_gene: .; j_gene: TRBJ2-7; v_gene: TRBV7-6; CDR3aa: CAVASDPISYEQYF; CDR3nt: TGTGCCGTTGCCTCCGACCCTATCTCCTACGAGCAGTACTTC
abundance: few; d_gene: TRBD1; j_gene: TRBJ1-2; v_gene: TRBV2; CDR3aa: CASRGDYRGHYTF; CDR3nt: TGTGCCAGCAGGGGGGATTACAGGGGGCACTACACCTTC